This T cell receptor beta chain derives from a study of response to subunit inactivated influenza vaccine. Study-wide results and limits: Each seasonal influenza vaccination, the authors suggested, recruits few new T cells.

This CDR3 contains 14 residues. Trimming stripped 4 bases from V and 8 bases from J, with 15 bases between. Comment on this clonotype: Its antigen is currently unknown.

TCRdb processed the RT-PCR reads anew with MiXCR; each CDR3 protein has one entry. The sample contains approximately 290,000 distinct CDR3 sequences, approximately 23% of which appear only once. The receptor was derived from a man between 50 and 70 years old who received an inactivated influenza vaccine. The source material was PBMCs from blood, sampled less than 22 months after vaccination. This rearrangement joins TRBV23-1 to TRBJ2-1, with D uncertain. Being an ORF, TRBV23-1 has a function that is uncertain. CDR3 DNA: TGCGCCAGCAGTCTCCTCGCTCGGCGTTATGAGCAGTTCTTC. Translation: CASSLLARRYEQFF.